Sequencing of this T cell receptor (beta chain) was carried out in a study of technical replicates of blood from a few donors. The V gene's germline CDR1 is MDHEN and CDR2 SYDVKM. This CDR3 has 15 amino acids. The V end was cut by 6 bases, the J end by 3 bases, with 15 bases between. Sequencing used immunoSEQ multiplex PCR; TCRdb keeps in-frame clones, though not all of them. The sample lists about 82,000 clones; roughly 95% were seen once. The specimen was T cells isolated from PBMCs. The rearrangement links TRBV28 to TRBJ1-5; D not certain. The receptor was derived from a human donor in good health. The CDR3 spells CASSPLDGVNQPQHF. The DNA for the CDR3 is TGTGCCAGCAGCCCTCTTGACGGAGTCAATCAGCCCCAGCATTTT.